This TCR beta chain was recovered during a study of beta chain features in type 1 diabetes. Study results and limitations: The VDJ junctions of type 1 diabetes patients carried fewer insertions and more deletions. HLA effects on TCRB rearrangement stayed unresolved here. Moderate yet significant TCRB CDR3 shortening was seen in Type 1 diabetes patients in all four CD4+ subsets.

Regarding this clone: Antigen: not known.

Sequenced material consisted of expressed TCRB transcripts (all of the isolated RNA was reverse transcribed). TCRdb keeps only in-frame clones here, not all; method: immunoSEQ multiplex PCR. The sample consists of around 710,000 clones, 9.5% to 15% of them appearing once. Averaging about 116 mL, one heparinised blood draw came from each individual donor. Cells sorted by CD45RO/CCR7/CD25/CD127/CD95/CD27 comprised CD4+ naive, central memory, regulatory and stem cell-like memory cells. Germline lookup yields CDR1 SEHNR and CDR2 FQNEAQ (reference sequence). V dropped 8 bases and J dropped 2; count of bases not matched to a gene: 7. CDR3 length: 15 residues.

This receptor was taken from a man younger than 45 with type 1 diabetes. The material sequenced was naive CD4+ T cells from blood. The chain is built from TRBV7-9 and TRBJ2-3; 10 nucleotides agree with TRBD1. The DNA for the CDR3 is TGTGCCAGCGGTGGGACAGGGGCGAACACAGATACGCAGTATTTT. As protein: CASGGTGANTDTQYF.